These 26 T cell receptor beta chains were sequenced from one sample in a study of T cells after yellow fever vaccination. TCRdb recomputed calls from the 5' RACE reads with MiXCR, one row per CDR3 protein. The sample shows approximately 300,000 distinct CDR3 sequences, roughly 8.7% of them seen only once. The input for sequencing was PBMCs, taken on the day of the first yellow fever vaccination. Receptors were obtained from a man younger than 30 who received the YFV17D yellow fever vaccine.

This clonotype showed up just a few times. The chain recombines TRBV12-3 or TRBV12-4 with TRBJ2-1; perhaps TRBD2 as D (7 bases). The CDR3 extends over 16 amino acids. V was shortened by 7 bases and J by 7 bases, with 23 bases between the two germline ends. In nucleotides, the CDR3 is TGTGCCAGCACCCAGAACCGGGGGGCGGGACGGAATGAGCAGTTCTTC. Protein: CASTQNRGAGRNEQFF.

This clonotype was counted many times. The chain uses TRBV4-3 and TRBJ1-2, with unresolved D. V lost 0 bases and J 8 bases, leaving 13 bases between the germline ends. Germline CDR1 is LGHNA and CDR2 is YSLEER. The CDR3 runs to 14 residues. The CDR3, as DNA: TGCGCCAGCAGCCAAGATGCCCAGGAAAGGGGCTACACCTTC. This encodes CASSQDAQERGYTF.

The rearrangement links TRBV12-3 or TRBV12-4 to TRBJ1-1, with 9 bases aligning to TRBD1. V lost 4 bases and J lost 5; bases outside the gene matches: 8. The CDR3 extends over 15 amino acids. In DNA, the CDR3 is TGTGCCAGCAGTTACACCAACAGGGGGCGGACTGAAGCTTTCTTT. Its protein product is CASSYTNRGRTEAFF.

The chain employs TRBV11-1 and TRBJ2-5; a weak D match, TRBD1 (7 bases). Germline CDR1 reads SGHAT; CDR2 reads FQDESV (reference sequence). V lost 4 bases and J 1 base, leaving 16 bases between the germline ends. The CDR3 has 16 residues. The CDR3 reads CASSWGDSLTQETQYF. DNA for the CDR3: TGTGCCAGCAGCTGGGGGGACAGCCTGACCCAAGAGACCCAGTACTTC. Drawing the rest from reference TRBV11-1 and TRBJ2-5, the complete variable domain is EAEVAQSPRYKITEKSQAVAFWCDPISGHATLYWYRQILGQGPELLVQFQDESVVDDSQLPKDRFSAERLKGVDSTLKIQPAELGDSAMYLCASSWGDSLTQETQYFGPGTRLLVL.

In this sample, this clonotype turned up a few times. The chain links TRBV7-2 to TRBJ2-3, with 7 nucleotides matching TRBD2. Trimming at V came to 5 bases and at J to 4 bases, leaving 12 bases not matched to a gene. The CDR3 covers 16 residues. The germline gives CDR1 SGHTA, CDR2 FQGNSA. The CDR3 here is CASSDPWTRAADTQYF. DNA of the CDR3: TGTGCCAGCAGCGACCCCTGGACTAGGGCGGCAGATACGCAGTATTTT.

V usage is TRBV6-1 and J usage is TRBJ1-2, with 11 bases that match TRBD1. This CDR3 contains 12 residues. Germline CDR1 reads MNHNS; CDR2 reads SASEGT. The ends lost 7 bases at V and 8 bases at J; junction bases unmatched: 3. DNA for the CDR3: TGTGCCAGCACCGGGACAGGGGGAGGCTACACCTTC. Protein product: CASTGTGGGYTF.

The V gene is TRBV6-1, the J gene TRBJ2-7; tentative D call: TRBD2 (6 bases). With 7 bases removed from V and 2 bases from J, the gap between germline ends came to 15 bases. CDR1 MNHNS and CDR2 SASEGT come from the germline V gene. This CDR3 has 14 amino acids. CDR3 sequence reads: CASIPGGSTYEQYF. The CDR3 DNA is TGTGCCAGCATTCCTGGGGGGTCTACCTACGAGCAGTACTTC.

This clonotype was counted only a few times. The chain is built from TRBV7-9 and TRBJ2-3, with a tentative D call TRBD1 (6 bases). In germline, CDR1 is SEHNR, CDR2 FQNEAQ (reference sequence). The CDR3 length is 14 residues. V shed 7 bases and J shed 5 bases, with 16 bases lying between them. Written as DNA, the CDR3 is TGTGCCAGCAACCGTGGACAGACCGAAGATACGCAGTATTTT. This encodes CASNRGQTEDTQYF.

This clonotype appeared many times. This chain joins TRBV4-2 and TRBJ2-5; tentative D call: TRBD2 (6 bases). V was cut by 9 bases and J by 5 bases, with 13 bases left in between. The CDR3 runs to 12 residues. Germline lookup yields CDR1 LGHNA and CDR2 YNFKEQ. CDR3 nucleotide sequence: TGTGCCAGTGGGGGACTCGGGGAGACCCAGTACTTC. Protein: CASGGLGETQYF.

This clonotype was seen at least ten times. The genes are TRBV5-1 and TRBJ2-7; D remains unclear. The V end lost 2 bases, the J end lost 7 bases, and 16 bases lay between the germline ends. CDR1 and CDR2 from the germline V gene are SGHRS and YFSETQ. The CDR3 covers 14 residues. CDR3 in amino acids: CASSLWSLRSEQYF. The DNA of the CDR3 is TGCGCCAGCAGCTTATGGTCCCTCCGGTCTGAGCAGTACTTC.

A few counts support this clonotype. In DNA form, the CDR3 reads TGTGCCATCCATGACAGGGAGACTAACTATGGCTACACCTTC. Translation: CAIHDRETNYGYTF. J is TRBJ1-2 and V is TRBV6-1, with 7 bases that match TRBD1. Germline CDR1 MNHNS, CDR2 SASEGT. Losses at the gene ends were 10 bases for V and 0 bases for J; bases not matched to a gene: 8. CDR3 length: 14 residues.

V gene TRBV27 combines with J gene TRBJ1-6, with a weak D call TRBD1 (5 bases). The germline CDR1 and CDR2 sequences are MNHEY and SMNVEV (reference sequence). Trimming pared 2 bases from V and 8 bases from J, leaving 10 bases between. This CDR3 has 14 amino acids. Here the CDR3 DNA reads TGTGCCAGCAGTTTAAGCAGGGTACATTCACCCCTCCACTTT. Translated, it gives CASSLSRVHSPLHF.

The chain joins TRBV5-4 to TRBJ2-7; the D is unclear. This CDR3 region has 12 residues. Trimming took off 2 bases at V and 7 bases at J, with 10 bases between the two ends. Germline V lookup: CDR1 SGHNT, CDR2 YYREEE (reference sequence). CDR3 sequence: CASSFSGWEQYF. The CDR3, as DNA: TGTGCCAGCAGCTTTTCCGGGTGGGAGCAGTACTTC.

This clonotype was seen only a few times. This chain connects TRBV19 to TRBJ1-6; no clear D gene. This CDR3 has 14 amino acids. The germline V gene encodes CDR1 LNHDA and CDR2 SQIVND (reference sequence). V was cut by 7 bases and J by 10 bases, with 17 bases left in between. The CDR3 loop reads CASTEGGWLSPLHF. DNA of the CDR3: TGTGCCAGTACTGAGGGTGGGTGGCTATCACCCCTCCACTTT.

This clonotype has at least ten counts. This rearrangement joins TRBV27 to TRBJ2-3; 10 nucleotides match TRBD2. Trimming removed 1 base from V and 4 bases from J; junction bases left unmatched: 5. Germline lookup yields CDR1 MNHEY and CDR2 SMNVEV (reference sequence). The CDR3 spans 16 residues. CDR3 protein: CASSLWLAGVPDTQYF. The CDR3 nucleotides are TGTGCCAGCAGTTTATGGCTAGCGGGGGTCCCAGATACGCAGTATTTT.

To note about this clonotype: An end of the junction differs from the germline gene, which may be a read error. The rearrangement uses TRBV11-2 and TRBJ2-2; the match to TRBD1 covers 7 bases. This CDR3 is 16 amino acids long. Germline values: CDR1 SGHAT, CDR2 FQNNGV. CDR3 DNA sequence: TGTCCCAGCAGCCAGATGACAGGGCCTGACACCGGGGAGCTGTTTTTT. Translated: CPSSQMTGPDTGELFF.

This clonotype has more than one count but fewer than ten. CDR3 bases: TGCGCCAGCAGCCAAGATCGGGAAGTGACAGGGAACACTGAAGCTTTCTTT. This gives the protein CASSQDREVTGNTEAFF. V is TRBV4-3 and J is TRBJ1-1; D possibly corresponds to TRBD1 (6 bases). The V end was cut by 0 bases, the J end by 1 base, with 15 bases between. Per germline, CDR1 LGHNA and CDR2 YSLEER. CDR3 size: 17 residues.

The V gene is TRBV5-1, the J gene TRBJ2-5, with TRBD2 as a possible D gene (6 bases). The CDR3 spans 15 residues. V lost 1 base, J lost 2 bases, and 12 bases lay in between. Germline CDR1 is SGHRS and CDR2 is YFSETQ. CDR3 sequence: CASSLFLASQETQYF. The CDR3 DNA is TGCGCCAGCAGCTTGTTCCTAGCGTCTCAAGAGACCCAGTACTTC.

In its sample, this clonotype was seen a few times. The chain has TRBV10-3 and TRBJ1-5, with 11 bases matching TRBD1. The germline gives CDR1 ENHRY, CDR2 SYGVKD. Trimming removed 2 bases from V and 9 bases from J; junction bases left unmatched: 9. The CDR3 covers 16 residues. The CDR3 DNA follows: TGTGCCATCAGTGAGGATGGGACAGGGGGTGTGGGGCCCCAGCATTTT. It encodes CAISEDGTGGVGPQHF.

In this sample, this clonotype turned up a few times. The rearrangement uses TRBV29-1 and TRBJ1-2, with D possibly TRBD1 on 5 matching bases. The CDR3 totals 13 residues. Germline V gene sequence: CDR1 SQVTM, CDR2 ANQGSEA. V lost 2 bases and J lost 8, with 15 bases in between. CDR3: CSVENGGKGGYTF. The CDR3 region has the DNA TGCAGCGTTGAAAATGGGGGAAAAGGCGGCTACACCTTC.

The chain couples TRBV5-1 to TRBJ2-7; TRBD1 is a possible D gene (5 bases). Germline V gene sequence: CDR1 SGHRS, CDR2 YFSETQ. The CDR3 has 13 residues. Trimming removed 7 bases from V and 0 bases from J, with 11 bases in between. Here the CDR3 DNA reads TGCGCCAGCCGCAGGGCGGCCTCCTACGAGCAGTACTTC. This encodes CASRRAASYEQYF. Variable domain in full (rest from reference TRBV5-1 and TRBJ2-7): KAGVTQTPRYLIKTRGQQVTLSCSPISGHRSVSWYQQTPGQGLQFLFEYFSETQRNKGNFPGRFSGRQFSNSRSEMNVSTLELGDSALYLCASRRAASYEQYFGPGTRLTVT.

This clonotype was observed a handful of times. The rearrangement joins TRBV7-9 to TRBJ2-3; D is possibly TRBD2 (6 bases). The V gene lost 5 bases and the J gene lost 0 bases, with 15 bases spanning the gap. The CDR3 has 16 residues. Germline lookup yields CDR1 SEHNR and CDR2 FQNEAQ (reference sequence). CDR3 in DNA: TGTGCCAGCAGCCCCCCAGGAGGGTCTAGCACAGATACGCAGTATTTT. Its protein product is CASSPPGGSSTDTQYF.

The chain employs TRBV7-2 and TRBJ1-2, with a possible D match to TRBD1 (5 bases). Germline V gives CDR1 SGHTA, CDR2 FQGNSA. CDR3 length equals 16 residues. The V and J ends lost 5 bases and 1 base respectively, with 17 bases between them. Written as DNA, the CDR3 is TGTGCCAGCAGCCTTAGCCCGGGGGACTATAACTATGGCTACACCTTC. Protein product: CASSLSPGDYNYGYTF. Full variable domain (missing parts from reference TRBV7-2 and TRBJ1-2): GAGVSQSPSNKVTEKGKDVELRCDPISGHTALYWYRQSLGQGLEFLIYFQGNSAPDKSGLPSDRFSAERTGGSVSTLTIQRTQQEDSAVYLCASSLSPGDYNYGYTFGSGTRLTVV.

A word on this clonotype: This could be a read error, since a much larger clone is one nucleotide away. CDR3 sequence: CASSPSSGKGTQYF. DNA for the CDR3: TGTGCCAGCAGCCCCTCCAGCGGGAAGGGGACCCAGTACTTC. The chain is built from TRBV5-4 and TRBJ2-5; TRBD2 matches 7 bases. CDR3 length equals 14 residues. In germline, CDR1 is SGHNT, CDR2 YYREEE (reference sequence). Trimming removed 4 bases from V and 7 bases from J; junction bases left unmatched: 10. Based on the CDR3 plus reference TRBV5-4 and TRBJ2-5, the full variable domain is ETGVTQSPTHLIKTRGQQVTLRCSSQSGHNTVSWYQQALGQGPQFIFQYYREEENGRGNFPPRFSGLQFPNYSSELNVNALELDDSALYLCASSPSSGKGTQYFGPGTRLLVL.

This clonotype occurred a few times. The genes are TRBV29-1 and TRBJ1-4; weak D call: TRBD1 (5 bases). From germline, CDR1 is SQVTM and CDR2 ANQGSEA. The CDR3 covers 12 residues. Trimming took 4 bases from V and 8 from J, leaving 11 bases between them. CDR3 nucleotide sequence: TGCAGCGTTGGGGCTGAGGGGGAAAAACTGTTTTTT. Protein: CSVGAEGEKLFF.

The V and J genes are TRBV19 and TRBJ2-2; maybe TRBD1 (6 bases). The CDR3 covers 13 residues. CDR1 LNHDA and CDR2 SQIVND come from the germline V gene (reference sequence). Trimming stripped 9 bases from V and 1 base from J, with 9 bases between. The CDR3 sequence is CASTGQNTGELFF. CDR3 nucleotides: TGTGCCAGCACGGGACAGAACACCGGGGAGCTGTTTTTT.